One sample yielded the 15 T cell receptor beta chains listed below, sequenced in a study of cytomegalovirus exposure and HLA in healthy donors. Profiling relied on immunoSEQ multiplex PCR, and the TCRdb table lists in-frame clones only, not all of them. The top ten clones hold under 13% of a sample with under 200,000 clones, about 90% of them seen once. The specimen was PBMCs. The receptors here all came from a woman aged 18-35 years in good health and CMV-seropositive.

The V and J genes are TRBV19 and TRBJ2-1, with 14 bases aligning to TRBD2. Looked up from germline, CDR1 is LNHDA and CDR2 is SQIVND (reference sequence). This CDR3 has 17 amino acids. J gave up 7 bases and V 7 bases, and 12 bases lay outside the gene matches. The CDR3 is CASTPPAGTSGSNEQFF. Here the CDR3 DNA reads TGTGCCAGTACCCCCCCCGCCGGGACTAGCGGGAGTAATGAGCAGTTCTTC.

With respect to this clone: The junction departs from germline at one end; a sequencing error may be responsible. V and J are TRBV28 and TRBJ2-7; D uncertain. Germline V gene sequence: CDR1 MDHEN, CDR2 SYDVKM. The length of the CDR3 is 11 residues. The CDR3 DNA reads as TGTGCCAGCAGCCTCCAATCCGAGGAGTACTTC. This translates into CASSLQSEEYF. The complete variable domain, with remaining parts taken from reference TRBV28 and TRBJ2-7, reads DVKVTQSSRYLVKRTGEKVFLECVQDMDHENMFWYRQDPGLGLRLIYFSYDVKMKEKGDIPEGYSVSREKKERFSLILESASTNQTSMYLCASSLQSEEYFGPGTRLTVT.

The genes are TRBV10-3 and TRBJ2-2; 11 nucleotides agree with TRBD2. V lost 7 bases and J lost 2; bases outside the gene matches: 3. CDR3 length: 15 amino acids. Germline V gene lookup returns CDR1 ENHRY and CDR2 SYGVKD. The CDR3 coding sequence is TGTGCCATCAAACTAGCGGGAGTTAACACCGGGGAGCTGTTTTTT. Protein: CAIKLAGVNTGELFF.

V gene TRBV21-1 combines with J gene TRBJ2-1; the DNA was not compared with TRBD2, the D call given in the table. TRBV21-1 is noted as a pseudogene. The CDR3 sequence is 15 residues long. The CDR3 DNA follows: TGTGCCAGCAGCAACCAGACCGCAGCGGGCCATGAGCAGTTCTTC. This encodes CASSNQTAAGHEQFF.

The chain uses TRBV5-1 and TRBJ2-1; 8 bases match TRBD2. Germline CDR1 is SGHRS and CDR2 is YFSETQ. J was trimmed by 8 bases and V by 1 base; bases with no gene match: 8. This CDR3 comprises 15 residues. CDR3 DNA: TGCGCCAGCAGCTTGTCTATTAGCGGGAACGATGAGCAGTTCTTC. Amino acids: CASSLSISGNDEQFF. Full variable domain (rest looked up from reference TRBV5-1 and TRBJ2-1): KAGVTQTPRYLIKTRGQQVTLSCSPISGHRSVSWYQQTPGQGLQFLFEYFSETQRNKGNFPGRFSGRQFSNSRSEMNVSTLELGDSALYLCASSLSISGNDEQFFGPGTRLTVL.

V and J are TRBV10-1 and TRBJ2-7; no firm D call. Trimming stripped 4 bases from V and 3 bases from J, with 7 bases between. The CDR3 loop spans 12 amino acids. The germline V gene has CDR1 WNHNN and CDR2 SYGVQD (reference sequence). CDR3 coding DNA: TGCGCCAGCAGTGCGGTCCTCTACGAGCAGTACTTC. Translating gives CASSAVLYEQYF.

The rearrangement uses TRBV10-3 and TRBJ2-3; D might be TRBD1 (6 bases). This CDR3 contains 14 residues. Germline lookup yields CDR1 ENHRY and CDR2 SYGVKD. V lost 5 bases and J 2 bases, leaving 11 bases between the germline ends. CDR3 amino acids: CAISLDSTTDTQYF. For the CDR3, the DNA is TGTGCCATCAGTCTGGACAGTACCACAGATACGCAGTATTTT.

This chain links TRBV30 with TRBJ2-1; D may be TRBD1 (5 bases). The V end lost 2 bases, the J end lost 4 bases, and 15 bases lay between the germline ends. Germline assignment: CDR1 GTSNPN and CDR2 SVGIG (reference sequence). This CDR3 is 15 amino acids long. This CDR3 reads CAWSKGDSAYNEQFF. For the CDR3, the DNA is TGTGCCTGGAGTAAAGGGGATTCCGCATACAATGAGCAGTTCTTC.

The CDR3, as DNA: TGTGCCAGCAGTCGGCCCAGGGAGCAGTTCTTC. Protein sequence: CASSRPREQFF. The V gene is TRBV2, the J gene TRBJ2-1; D remains unclear. Germline V gives CDR1 SNHLY, CDR2 FYNNEI. The CDR3 extends over 11 amino acids. V was trimmed by 5 bases and J by 10 bases, leaving 9 bases between them.

V usage is TRBV6-5 and J usage is TRBJ2-7; TRBD2 matches at 10 bases. In germline, CDR1 is MNHEY, CDR2 SVGAGI. The CDR3 runs 14 residues. The V segment lost 4 bases and the J segment 5 bases; nucleotides outside the gene matches: 5. CDR3 sequence: CASSSSGGGDEQYF. The CDR3 DNA reads TGTGCCAGCAGTTCTAGCGGGGGCGGGGACGAGCAGTACTTC.

The chain carries TRBV11-1 and TRBJ1-5; D ambiguous. CDR3 length equals 13 residues. V lost 10 bases, J lost 3 bases, and 13 bases lay in between. Per the germline V gene, CDR1 is SGHAT and CDR2 is FQDESV (reference sequence). In DNA form, the CDR3 reads TGTGCCACCTCGAAGGGAGACAATCAGCCCCAGCATTTT. Amino acid sequence: CATSKGDNQPQHF.

This sequence joins TRBV7-8 and TRBJ2-7; D is undetermined. Trimming took off 5 bases at V and 1 base at J, with 12 bases between the two ends. The CDR3 is made up of 14 amino acids. Germline V lookup: CDR1 SGHVS, CDR2 FQNEAQ. The CDR3 DNA is TGTGCCAGCAGCCGAAGTCAGAAATCCTACGAGCAGTACTTC. Its translation: CASSRSQKSYEQYF.

The gene calls are TRBV29-1 and TRBJ2-5, with D perhaps matching TRBD1 (6 bases). This CDR3 is 13 amino acids long. Per the germline V gene, CDR1 is SQVTM and CDR2 is ANQGSEA. V dropped 4 bases and J dropped 0 bases, with 9 bases sitting between them. This CDR3 reads CSVGDRYQETQYF. CDR3 nucleotide sequence: TGCAGCGTTGGCGACAGGTACCAAGAGACCCAGTACTTC.

The chain combines TRBV11-2 with TRBJ2-7, with TRBD2 as a possible D gene (6 bases). The CDR3 is 14 amino acids. Germline V gives CDR1 SGHAT, CDR2 FQNNGV. Trimming cost V 4 bases and J 3 bases, with 13 bases left between them. The CDR3 spells CASSSGAGIYEQYF. For the CDR3, the DNA is TGTGCCAGCAGCTCTGGGGCGGGAATCTACGAGCAGTACTTC.

This clone was found once. V and J are TRBV28 and TRBJ2-2; 9 bases are shared with TRBD1. CDR3 length equals 16 residues. V was pared by 5 bases and J by 5 bases, with 9 bases of the junction left unmatched. Germline CDR1 and CDR2: MDHEN and SYDVKM. The CDR3 sequence is CASSPRDRALTGELFF. The CDR3 coding sequence is TGTGCCAGCAGTCCCCGGGACAGGGCGTTGACCGGGGAGCTGTTTTTT.